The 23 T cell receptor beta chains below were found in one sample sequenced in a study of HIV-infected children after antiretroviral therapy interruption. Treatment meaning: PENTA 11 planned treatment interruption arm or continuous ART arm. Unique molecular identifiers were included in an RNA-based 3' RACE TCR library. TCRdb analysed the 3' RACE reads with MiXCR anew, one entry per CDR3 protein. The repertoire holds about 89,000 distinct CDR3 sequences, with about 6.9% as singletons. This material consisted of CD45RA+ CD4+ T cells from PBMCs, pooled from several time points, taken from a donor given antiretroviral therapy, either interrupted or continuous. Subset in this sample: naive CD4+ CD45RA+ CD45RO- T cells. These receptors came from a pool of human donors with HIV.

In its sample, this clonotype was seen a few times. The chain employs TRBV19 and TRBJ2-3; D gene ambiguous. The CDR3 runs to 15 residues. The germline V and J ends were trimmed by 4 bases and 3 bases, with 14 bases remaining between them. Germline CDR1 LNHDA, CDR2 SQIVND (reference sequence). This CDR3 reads CASSTSSPATDTQYF. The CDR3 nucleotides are TGTGCCAGTAGTACCTCCTCCCCAGCGACAGATACGCAGTATTTT. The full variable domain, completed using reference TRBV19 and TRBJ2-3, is DGGITQSPKYLFRKEGQNVTLSCEQNLNHDAMYWYRQDPGQGLRLIYYSQIVNDFQKGDIAEGYSVSREKKESFPLTVTSAQKNPTAFYLCASSTSSPATDTQYFGPGTRLTVL.

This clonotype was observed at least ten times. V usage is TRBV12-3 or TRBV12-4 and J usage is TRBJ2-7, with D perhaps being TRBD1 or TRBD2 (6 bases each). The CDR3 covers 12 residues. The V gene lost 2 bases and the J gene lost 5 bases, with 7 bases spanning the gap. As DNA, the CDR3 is TGTGCCAGCAGTTTAAGGGGGGACGAGCAGTACTTC. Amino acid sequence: CASSLRGDEQYF.

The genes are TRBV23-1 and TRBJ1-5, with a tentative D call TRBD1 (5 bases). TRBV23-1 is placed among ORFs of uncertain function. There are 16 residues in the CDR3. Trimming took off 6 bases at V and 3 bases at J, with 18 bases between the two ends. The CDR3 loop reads CASRYHTDRYNQPQHF. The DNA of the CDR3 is TGCGCCAGCAGATATCACACCGACAGATACAATCAGCCCCAGCATTTT.

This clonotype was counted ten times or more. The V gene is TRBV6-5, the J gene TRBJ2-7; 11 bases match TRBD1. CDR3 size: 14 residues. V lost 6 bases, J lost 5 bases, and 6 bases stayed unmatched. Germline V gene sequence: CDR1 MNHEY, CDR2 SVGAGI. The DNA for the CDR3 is TGTGCCAGCAGATGGGACAGGGGGAGCAACGAGCAGTACTTC. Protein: CASRWDRGSNEQYF.

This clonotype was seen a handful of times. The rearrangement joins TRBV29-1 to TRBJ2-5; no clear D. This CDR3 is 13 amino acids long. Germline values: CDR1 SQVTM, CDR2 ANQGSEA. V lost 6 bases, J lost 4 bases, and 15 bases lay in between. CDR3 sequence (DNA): TGCAGCGTCCAGCCTCCGGGTGTAGAGACCCAGTACTTC. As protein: CSVQPPGVETQYF.

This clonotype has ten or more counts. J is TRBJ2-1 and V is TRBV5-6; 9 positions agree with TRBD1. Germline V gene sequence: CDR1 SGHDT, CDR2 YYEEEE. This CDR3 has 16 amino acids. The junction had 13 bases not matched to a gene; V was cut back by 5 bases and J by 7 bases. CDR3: CASSQNPWDRANEQFF. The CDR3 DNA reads TGTGCCAGCAGTCAAAACCCCTGGGACAGGGCTAATGAGCAGTTCTTC.

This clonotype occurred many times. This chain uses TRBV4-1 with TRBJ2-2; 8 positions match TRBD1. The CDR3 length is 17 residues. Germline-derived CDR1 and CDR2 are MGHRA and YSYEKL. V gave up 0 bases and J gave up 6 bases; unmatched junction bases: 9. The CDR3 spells CASSQDGQGAIAGELFF. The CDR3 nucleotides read TGCGCCAGCAGCCAAGACGGGCAGGGGGCGATCGCCGGGGAGCTGTTTTTT.

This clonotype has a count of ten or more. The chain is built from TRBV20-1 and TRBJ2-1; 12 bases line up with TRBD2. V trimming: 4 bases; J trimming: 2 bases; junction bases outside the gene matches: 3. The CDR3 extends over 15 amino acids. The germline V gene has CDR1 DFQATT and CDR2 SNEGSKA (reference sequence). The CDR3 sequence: CSATLAGGPYNEQFF. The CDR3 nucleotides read TGCAGTGCTACACTAGCGGGAGGACCCTACAATGAGCAGTTCTTC.

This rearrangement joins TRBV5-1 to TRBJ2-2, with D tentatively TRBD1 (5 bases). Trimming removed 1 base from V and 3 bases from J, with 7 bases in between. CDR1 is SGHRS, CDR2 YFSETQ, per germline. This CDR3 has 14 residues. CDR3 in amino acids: CASSLKQDTGELFF. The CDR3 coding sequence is TGCGCCAGCAGCTTGAAACAGGACACCGGGGAGCTGTTTTTT.

The CDR3 protein is CASSYDDRAAEAFF. In DNA, the CDR3 is TGTGCCAGCAGTTACGACGACAGGGCGGCTGAAGCTTTCTTT. This sequence joins TRBV6-2 or TRBV6-3 and TRBJ1-1, with TRBD1 identical over 7 bases. After removal of 2 bases from V and 6 bases from J, the junction contained 6 bases not matched to a gene. Germline V gene lookup returns CDR1 MNHEY and CDR2 SVGEGT. This CDR3 contains 14 residues.

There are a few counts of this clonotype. The CDR3 bases are TGTGCCATCAGTGAGAGTGCGGATTCACCCCTCCACTTT. Amino acids: CAISESADSPLHF. V is TRBV10-3 and J is TRBJ1-6; D gene uncertain. From germline, CDR1 is ENHRY and CDR2 SYGVKD. CDR3 length: 13 amino acids. V lost 2 bases and J lost 8, with 7 bases in between.

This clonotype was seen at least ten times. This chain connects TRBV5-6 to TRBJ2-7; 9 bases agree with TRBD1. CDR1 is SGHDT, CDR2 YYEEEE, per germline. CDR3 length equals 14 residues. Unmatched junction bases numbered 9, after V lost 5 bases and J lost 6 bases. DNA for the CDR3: TGTGCCAGCAGAAAAACCGGGACAGGGCGCGAGCAGTACTTC. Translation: CASRKTGTGREQYF. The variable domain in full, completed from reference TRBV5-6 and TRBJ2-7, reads DAGVTQSPTHLIKTRGQQVTLRCSPKSGHDTVSWYQQALGQGPQFIFQYYEEEERQRGNFPDRFSGHQFPNYSSELNVNALLLGDSALYLCASRKTGTGREQYFGPGTRLTVT.

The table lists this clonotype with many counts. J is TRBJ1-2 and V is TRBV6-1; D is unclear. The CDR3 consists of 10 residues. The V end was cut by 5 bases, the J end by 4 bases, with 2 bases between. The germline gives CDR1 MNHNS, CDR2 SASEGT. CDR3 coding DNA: TGTGCCAGCAGTTTCTATGGCTACACCTTC. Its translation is CASSFYGYTF.

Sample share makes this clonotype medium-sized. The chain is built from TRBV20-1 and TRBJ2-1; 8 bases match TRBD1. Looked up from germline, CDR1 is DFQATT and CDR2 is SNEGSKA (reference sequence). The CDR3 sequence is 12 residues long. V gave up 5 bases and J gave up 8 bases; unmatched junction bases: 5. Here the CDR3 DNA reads TGCAGTGCTTACCAGGGGGCGGATGAGCAGTTCTTC. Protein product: CSAYQGADEQFF.

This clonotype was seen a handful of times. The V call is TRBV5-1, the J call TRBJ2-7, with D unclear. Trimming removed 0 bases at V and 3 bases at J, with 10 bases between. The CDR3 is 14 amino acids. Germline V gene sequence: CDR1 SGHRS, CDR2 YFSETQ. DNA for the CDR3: TGCGCCAGCAGCTTGGACAAGGCCTTCTACGAGCAGTACTTC. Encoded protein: CASSLDKAFYEQYF.

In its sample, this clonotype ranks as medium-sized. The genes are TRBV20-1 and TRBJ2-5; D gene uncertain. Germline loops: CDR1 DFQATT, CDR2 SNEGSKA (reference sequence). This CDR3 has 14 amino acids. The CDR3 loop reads CKEKCGNKRETQYF. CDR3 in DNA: TGCAAGGAGAAGTGCGGCAACAAAAGAGAGACCCAGTACTTC.

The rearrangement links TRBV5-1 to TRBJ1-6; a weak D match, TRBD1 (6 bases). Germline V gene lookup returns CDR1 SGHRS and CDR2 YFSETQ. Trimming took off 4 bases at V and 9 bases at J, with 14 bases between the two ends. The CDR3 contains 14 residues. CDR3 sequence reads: CASSLQGYGSPLHF. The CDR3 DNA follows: TGCGCCAGCAGCCTCCAGGGGTACGGTTCACCCCTCCACTTT.

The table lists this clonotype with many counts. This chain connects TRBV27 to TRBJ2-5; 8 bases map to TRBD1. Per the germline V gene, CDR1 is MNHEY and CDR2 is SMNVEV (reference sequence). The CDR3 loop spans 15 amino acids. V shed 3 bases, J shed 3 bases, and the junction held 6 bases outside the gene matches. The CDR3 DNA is TGTGCCAGCAGTTTCGCTCCGGACAGGGAAGAGACCCAGTACTTC. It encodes CASSFAPDREETQYF.

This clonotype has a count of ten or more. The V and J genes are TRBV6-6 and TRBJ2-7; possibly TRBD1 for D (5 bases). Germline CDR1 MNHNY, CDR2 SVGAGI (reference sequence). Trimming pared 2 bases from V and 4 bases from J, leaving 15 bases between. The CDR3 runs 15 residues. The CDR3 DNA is TGTGCCAGCAGTTACCCAGGGCAGGGAATTTACGAGCAGTACTTC. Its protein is CASSYPGQGIYEQYF.

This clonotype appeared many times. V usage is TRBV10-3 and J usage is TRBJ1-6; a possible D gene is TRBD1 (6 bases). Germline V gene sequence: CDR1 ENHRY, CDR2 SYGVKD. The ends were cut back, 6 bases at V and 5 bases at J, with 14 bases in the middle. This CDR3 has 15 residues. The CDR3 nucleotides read TGTGCCATCAGAGGGCGGACAGAAAATAATTCACCCCTCCACTTT. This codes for CAIRGRTENNSPLHF.

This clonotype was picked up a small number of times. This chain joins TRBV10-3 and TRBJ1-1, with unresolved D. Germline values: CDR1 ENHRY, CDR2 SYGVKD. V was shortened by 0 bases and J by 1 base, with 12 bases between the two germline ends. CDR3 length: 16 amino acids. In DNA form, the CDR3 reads TGTGCCATCAGTGAGTCCGGCCCTACAAGGAACACTGAAGCTTTCTTT. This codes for CAISESGPTRNTEAFF.

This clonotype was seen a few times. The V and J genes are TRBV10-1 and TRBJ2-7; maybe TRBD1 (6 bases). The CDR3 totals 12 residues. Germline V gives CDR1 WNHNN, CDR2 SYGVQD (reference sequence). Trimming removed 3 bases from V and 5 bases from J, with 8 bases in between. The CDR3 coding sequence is TGCGCCAGCAGTGACGCAGGGGACGAGCAGTACTTC. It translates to CASSDAGDEQYF.

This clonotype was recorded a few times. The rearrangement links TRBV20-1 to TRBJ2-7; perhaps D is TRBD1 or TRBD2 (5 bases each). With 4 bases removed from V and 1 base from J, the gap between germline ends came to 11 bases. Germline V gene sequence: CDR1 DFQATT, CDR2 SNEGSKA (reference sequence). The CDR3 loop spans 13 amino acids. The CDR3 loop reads CSATGPISYEQYF. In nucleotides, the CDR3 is TGCAGTGCTACGGGACCGATTTCCTACGAGCAGTACTTC.